Listed here is a single T cell receptor (beta chain). This sample was taken from a study of blood T cell repertoires in COVID-19. In the study overall: Sites in the United States, Italy and Spain provided acute and convalescent COVID-19 samples. In each case, the material was cDNA or gDNA derived from T cells, B-cell-depleted T cells, or PBMCs.

Original processing methods: Amplifying reference gene primers gave estimates of nucleated cell counts. The repertoire was sequenced with immunoSEQ multiplex PCR; TCRdb's copy has only in-frame clones and lacks some. D and trimming come from the DNA, and the V and J calls and clone size come from that table. The sample contains more than 25,000 clones, about 89% of which appear only once. CDR3 length: 17 residues. Trimming shortened V by 3 bases and J by 4 bases, and 18 bases separated the two germline ends. Per the germline V gene, CDR1 is KGHSH and CDR2 is LQKENI. The sequence came from a human donor in a cohort sampled during active COVID-19. V and J are TRBV18 and TRBJ2-2; D possibly corresponds to TRBD2 (7 bases). Sequencing was carried out using peripheral blood. The CDR3: CASSPPVGGGATGELFF. CDR3 DNA: TGTGCCAGCTCACCCCCGGTCGGCGGGGGCGCCACCGGGGAGCTGTTTTTT.